Given below is one T cell receptor (beta chain) in context. Assay: immunoSEQ multiplex PCR; the TCRdb copy retains only in-frame clones and omits some. Among some 130,000 clones listed, approximately 90% were seen once. These data are taken from a study of control samples from healthy donors and cancer patients. V was clipped by 8 bases and J by 7 bases, with 12 bases between them. This CDR3 is 11 amino acids long. The V gene's germline CDR1 is SGHDN and CDR2 FVKESK. The chain employs TRBV14 and TRBJ2-7; D is perhaps TRBD1 (6 bases). The specimen sequenced was blood. The receptor was derived from a woman under 40 in good health. The CDR3 here is CASGMRGEQYF. Here the CDR3 DNA reads TGTGCCAGCGGTATGAGGGGGGAGCAGTACTTC.